This TCR beta chain was recorded in a study of regulatory T cells in long-lasting Graves disease. Construction of the TCR beta libraries employed iRepertoire HTBI primers in conjunction with Arm-PCR of CDR3 regions. In TCRdb, the multiplex PCR reads were re-called with MiXCR into one record per CDR3 protein. The table lists approximately 470,000 distinct CDR3 sequences, around 20% of them singletons. This clonotype appeared a few times. Germline CDR1 is SGHDN and CDR2 is FVKESK. Germline trimming cut 0 bases from V and 5 bases from J; bases unmatched to any gene: 12. This CDR3 contains 18 residues. Time point described: persistent/refractory GD, antithyroid drugs over 5 years with positive TRAb. There was RNA extracted from PBMCs, and the TCR library was made from it.

The chain joins TRBV14 to TRBJ2-5; 10 bases align to TRBD2. The receptor was isolated from a female donor with Graves disease. Here the sequenced sample was peripheral blood mononuclear cells (PBMCs), taken when the disease was refractory, from a patient treated with antithyroid drugs. This CDR3 is CASSQEWLAGEPRETQYF. The CDR3 DNA sequence: TGTGCCAGCAGCCAAGAGTGGCTAGCGGGAGAGCCCCGGGAGACCCAGTACTTC.